Below, 25 T cell receptor beta chains from the same sample are listed, as sequenced in a study of vaccination effects on CD4 cells after COVID-19. The table came from immunoSEQ multiplex PCR; TCRdb's copy has only in-frame clones and leaves some out. The repertoire has 45,000 or so clones, roughly 74% of them found once; the top ten carry approximately 9%. These receptors lack a known antigen. Between days 10 and 11 of culture, CD4+ T cells were separated out. The source material was CD4+ T cells from PBMCs cultured without peptide, sampled before COVID-19 vaccination. These receptors all stem from a human donor who had a prior SARS-CoV-2 infection.

The chain uses TRBV2 and TRBJ2-1; TRBD2 matches 14 bases. V was pared by 6 bases and J by 6 bases, with 7 bases of the junction left unmatched. Looked up from germline, CDR1 is SNHLY and CDR2 is FYNNEI. The CDR3 totals 16 residues. CDR3 nucleotides: TGTGCCAGCAGGGGACTAGCGGGAGTGTTGGTCAATGAGCAGTTCTTC. Translating it yields CASRGLAGVLVNEQFF.

The CDR3 loop reads CASSQNPGQRNEKLFF. In DNA form, the CDR3 reads TGTGCCAGCAGCCAGAATCCGGGACAGCGGAATGAAAAACTGTTTTTT. The gene calls are TRBV4-2 and TRBJ1-4; 7 bases line up with TRBD1. This CDR3 region has 16 residues. Germline CDR1 LGHNA, CDR2 YNFKEQ. The J segment lost 5 bases and the V segment lost 3 bases, leaving 9 bases of the junction unmatched.

The V gene is TRBV4-1, the J gene TRBJ1-4; D uncertain. The germline gives CDR1 MGHRA, CDR2 YSYEKL. V dropped 4 bases and J dropped 3 bases, with 9 bases sitting between them. The CDR3 covers 14 residues. The CDR3 spells CASSRVSPNEKLFF. CDR3 coding DNA: TGCGCCAGCAGCCGAGTGAGTCCTAATGAAAAACTGTTTTTT.

The chain joins TRBV5-4 to TRBJ2-7, with D unresolved. Trimming stripped 0 bases from V and 5 bases from J, with 6 bases between. CDR3 size: 12 residues. In germline, CDR1 is SGHNT, CDR2 YYREEE (reference sequence). CDR3: CASSLVGNEQYF. CDR3 DNA sequence: TGTGCCAGCAGCTTGGTAGGGAACGAGCAGTACTTC.

The J gene is TRBJ1-1, the V gene TRBV25-1, with a weak D call TRBD1 (5 bases). Per germline, CDR1 MGHDK and CDR2 SYGVNS. This CDR3 has 13 amino acids. The ends were cut back, 6 bases at V and 3 bases at J, with 11 bases in the middle. The CDR3 DNA is TGTGCCAGCAGAACAGACAGTTACACTGAAGCTTTCTTT. The encoded protein is CASRTDSYTEAFF.

This chain links TRBV9 with TRBJ2-4, with D unresolved. Germline V gene sequence: CDR1 SGDLS, CDR2 YYNGEE. The CDR3 runs 13 residues. Between the trimmed V and J ends, which lost 3 bases and 8 bases, there was a span of 12 bases. The CDR3 DNA sequence: TGTGCCAGCAGCGCCGGACCCAAGGACATTCAGTACTTC. Its translation: CASSAGPKDIQYF.

CDR3 in amino acids: CASSRDNSFGPSSTDTQYF. The CDR3 DNA reads TGCGCCAGCAGCCGGGACAATAGTTTCGGACCCTCTAGCACAGATACGCAGTATTTT. This rearrangement joins TRBV5-1 to TRBJ2-3; TRBD1 might be the D (6 bases). Germline-derived CDR1 and CDR2 are SGHRS and YFSETQ. This CDR3 contains 19 residues. Trimming pared 4 bases from V and 0 bases from J, leaving 24 bases between.

The chain couples TRBV5-1 to TRBJ2-5, with 14 bases aligning to TRBD2. There are 16 residues in the CDR3. Germline V gives CDR1 SGHRS, CDR2 YFSETQ. The V and J ends lost 4 bases and 5 bases, in that order; junction bases with no gene match: 7. CDR3 region: CASSIGTSGGSETQYF. The CDR3 DNA sequence: TGCGCCAGCAGCATAGGGACTAGCGGGGGCTCGGAGACCCAGTACTTC.

The rearrangement joins TRBV5-1 to TRBJ2-3; TRBD2 matches 7 bases. The CDR3 has 16 residues. The ends lost 4 bases at V and 4 bases at J; junction bases unmatched: 12. Germline V gene data show CDR1 as SGHRS and CDR2 as YFSETQ. CDR3 in amino acids: CASSLTVGGNPDTQYF. CDR3 nucleotide sequence: TGCGCCAGCAGCCTTACCGTCGGGGGGAACCCAGATACGCAGTATTTT.

The chain combines TRBV11-1 with TRBJ2-7; TRBD1 is a possible D gene (6 bases). There are 12 residues in the CDR3. Looked up from germline, CDR1 is SGHAT and CDR2 is FQDESV (reference sequence). Trimming removed 6 bases from V and 7 bases from J, with 13 bases in between. The CDR3 protein is CASSKQGWEQYF. CDR3 coding DNA: TGTGCCAGCAGTAAACAGGGTTGGGAGCAGTACTTC.

The V call is TRBV30, the J call TRBJ2-1; tentatively, D is TRBD2 (6 bases). This CDR3 comprises 12 residues. Germline values: CDR1 GTSNPN, CDR2 SVGIG (reference sequence). V shed 6 bases and J shed 5 bases, with 11 bases lying between them. DNA of the CDR3: TGTGCCTGTCATAGCGGAAACAATGAGCAGTTCTTC. As protein: CACHSGNNEQFF.

This clone has only a few counts. The V call is TRBV12-3 or TRBV12-4, the J call TRBJ1-2, with D tentatively TRBD1 (5 bases). The V end was cut by 4 bases, the J end by 4 bases, with 7 bases between. The CDR3 covers 12 residues. The CDR3 region is CASSSQGYGYTF. DNA of the CDR3: TGTGCCAGCAGTTCCCAGGGCTATGGCTACACCTTC.

The gene calls are TRBV10-1 and TRBJ2-1; D unresolved. There are 14 residues in the CDR3. Trimming removed 8 bases from V and 0 bases from J, with 11 bases in between. Germline V CDR1 and CDR2: WNHNN, SYGVQD (reference sequence). This chain's CDR3 is CASHRLGSYNEQFF. CDR3 nucleotides: TGCGCCAGCCACAGACTTGGCTCCTACAATGAGCAGTTCTTC.

The rearrangement links TRBV5-1 to TRBJ1-2; TRBD1 matches 7 bases. The CDR3 contains 15 residues. With V trimmed by 4 bases and J by 6 bases, 12 bases remained unmatched. CDR1 is SGHRS and CDR2 is YFSETQ in the germline V gene. For the CDR3, the DNA is TGCGCCAGCAGCAGGACAGGTTTAGGTGGGGATGGCTACACCTTC. Protein: CASSRTGLGGDGYTF.

The gene calls are TRBV5-8 and TRBJ2-3, with D perhaps TRBD2 (7 bases). There are 15 residues in the CDR3. V lost 1 base, J lost 3 bases, and 12 bases lay in between. Germline CDR1 SGHTS, CDR2 YDEGEE. The CDR3 spells CASSLIGGQTDTQYF. The CDR3 DNA reads as TGTGCCAGCAGCTTGATCGGGGGGCAAACAGATACGCAGTATTTT.

The rearrangement joins TRBV11-2 to TRBJ2-3; 9 nucleotides line up with TRBD1. V lost 5 bases to trimming and J lost 6 bases; unmatched junction nucleotides: 12. CDR3 size: 16 residues. Looked up from germline, CDR1 is SGHAT and CDR2 is FQNNGV. CDR3 residues: CASSPRWDRVADTQYF. The CDR3 DNA reads as TGTGCCAGCAGCCCTAGGTGGGACAGGGTGGCGGATACGCAGTATTTT.

As to this clone: Because the CDR3's place on the DNA is in doubt, the DNA is left out and the CDR3 is given as listed by TCRdb. The chain carries TRBV12-3 or TRBV12-4 and TRBJ1-2. With termini counted, the CDR3 has 12 amino acids. Here the CDR3 reads CASSFGAGGYTF.

This chain connects TRBV5-6 to TRBJ1-1, with TRBD1 as a possible D gene (5 bases). V was cut by 4 bases and J by 5 bases, with 12 bases left in between. The CDR3 contains 13 residues. Germline CDR1 reads SGHDT; CDR2 reads YYEEEE. In DNA form, the CDR3 reads TGTGCCAGCAGCCGCGGACGGGGGACTGAAGCTTTCTTT. It encodes CASSRGRGTEAFF.

This chain uses TRBV19 with TRBJ2-7; a possible D gene is TRBD1 (5 bases). Between the trimmed V and J ends, which lost 1 base and 3 bases, there was a span of 10 bases. Germline V gene lookup returns CDR1 LNHDA and CDR2 SQIVND (reference sequence). This CDR3 is built from 14 residues. The CDR3 DNA sequence: TGTGCCAGTAGTATAGGTCACAGGTTCTACGAGCAGTACTTC. This translates into CASSIGHRFYEQYF.

This clone was observed a few times. The chain links TRBV19 to TRBJ2-3; TRBD2 matches 7 bases. V gave up 9 bases and J gave up 2 bases; unmatched junction bases: 8. The CDR3 totals 14 residues. The germline V gene encodes CDR1 LNHDA and CDR2 SQIVND (reference sequence). DNA of the CDR3: TGTGCCAGCCAACCGGGACTACTCACAGATACGCAGTATTTT. This sequence encodes CASQPGLLTDTQYF. The variable domain in full, completed from reference TRBV19 and TRBJ2-3, reads DGGITQSPKYLFRKEGQNVTLSCEQNLNHDAMYWYRQDPGQGLRLIYYSQIVNDFQKGDIAEGYSVSREKKESFPLTVTSAQKNPTAFYLCASQPGLLTDTQYFGPGTRLTVL.

The gene calls are TRBV6-2 or TRBV6-3 and TRBJ1-2; D ambiguous. Germline assignment: CDR1 MNHEY and CDR2 SVGEGT. The length of the CDR3 is 14 residues. Trimming removed 3 bases at V and 8 bases at J, with 16 bases between. This CDR3 is CASSYRGNNGGYTF. DNA of the CDR3: TGTGCCAGCAGTTATAGAGGGAATAACGGCGGCTACACCTTC.

DNA of the CDR3: TGCAGCGTTCGAAAGAGGACTAGCGGGAGCGCAGATACGCAGTATTTT. It specifies CSVRKRTSGSADTQYF. The rearrangement links TRBV29-1 to TRBJ2-3; 13 bases are shared with TRBD2. The J segment lost 4 bases and the V segment lost 5 bases, leaving 9 bases of the junction unmatched. The CDR3 has 16 amino acids. From germline, CDR1 is SQVTM and CDR2 ANQGSEA.

V is TRBV13 and J is TRBJ1-2; the D gene is possibly TRBD1 (6 bases). This CDR3 comprises 17 residues. With 4 bases removed from V and 2 bases from J, the gap between germline ends came to 20 bases. Germline V lookup: CDR1 PRHDT, CDR2 FYEKMQ (reference sequence). This CDR3 is CASSSGPTGLLNYGYTF. The DNA for the CDR3 is TGTGCCAGCAGCTCCGGACCCACAGGGCTGTTAAACTATGGCTACACCTTC.

In its sample, this clone was seen a few times. This sequence joins TRBV30 and TRBJ1-1; the D is unclear. CDR1 GTSNPN and CDR2 SVGIG come from the germline V gene (reference sequence). Trimming removed 3 bases from V and 3 bases from J, with 11 bases in between. CDR3 length: 13 residues. In nucleotides, the CDR3 is TGTGCCTGGAGGGGTATCACAGACACTGAAGCTTTCTTT. This encodes CAWRGITDTEAFF.

V and J are TRBV7-2 and TRBJ2-1, with TRBD2 identical over 14 bases. The V segment lost 5 bases and the J segment 4 bases; nucleotides outside the gene matches: 10. The germline V gene encodes CDR1 SGHTA and CDR2 FQGNSA. This CDR3 comprises 18 residues. The CDR3 region has the DNA TGTGCCAGCAGCCCTAGGGGGACTAGCGGGGGACCGTACAATGAGCAGTTCTTC. Protein sequence: CASSPRGTSGGPYNEQFF.